The T cell receptor (beta chain) under discussion was sequenced for a study of cytomegalovirus exposure and HLA in healthy donors. In the PCR, 60 Vbeta and 13 Jbeta primers were used. Original handling: The authors later counted 65 million to 90 million unique TCR beta chains, about 11 million of them shared. Clones were sequenced by immunoSEQ multiplex PCR, and TCRdb holds only the in-frame ones, with some missing. That table furnishes V, J and clone size, whereas the DNA furnished D and trimming. The table includes around 130,000 clones, around 59% detected once. CDR3 length: 16 residues. Germline lookup yields CDR1 KGHSH and CDR2 LQKENI. Trimming cost V 0 bases and J 3 bases; bases outside gene matches: 4.

The chain links TRBV18 to TRBJ2-5; 10 bases fit TRBD2. The clonotype was recovered from a male donor in good health and CMV-seronegative. Sequencing used PBMCs. The CDR3 sequence: CASSPPILAGEETQYF. In DNA, the CDR3 is TGTGCCAGCTCACCACCAATCCTAGCGGGAGAAGAGACCCAGTACTTC.